The rows below give T cell receptor beta chains drawn from one sample of a study of T-cell memory formation after mild COVID-19. TCRdb itself ran the 5' RACE reads through MiXCR, one entry per CDR3 protein. The sample lists roughly 240,000 distinct CDR3 sequences; about a sixth were seen once. Sequences were obtained from PBMCs or a T cell subset sorted from them (not recorded which). These receptors all come from a young man who had mild COVID-19 (a few samples of this study predate the infection). Cell type and time point are not known. CDR3s include the opening cysteine and the closing phenylalanine or tryptophan. A D gene is named only where the DNA matches it firmly. Only some rows state a clone size, as once, few, many or a class for expanded clones.

v_gene: TRBV6-5; d_gene: NA; j_gene: TRBJ1-6; abundance: NA; CDR3nt: TGTGCCAGCAGTTACCGGGGGAGTTCCAATTCACCCCTCCACTTT; CDR3aa: CASSYRGSSNSPLHF
v_gene: TRBV7-2; d_gene: NA; j_gene: TRBJ1-1; abundance: few; CDR3nt: TGTGCCAGCAGCCGCCGGACAGTCGCAGACACTGAAGCTTTCTTT; CDR3aa: CASSRRTVADTEAFF
v_gene: TRBV5-1; d_gene: TRBD1; j_gene: TRBJ2-4; abundance: NA; CDR3nt: TGCGCCAGCAGCTACCGGGACAGGGAAGGGGACATTCAGTACTTC; CDR3aa: CASSYRDREGDIQYF
v_gene: TRBV7-2; d_gene: NA; j_gene: TRBJ2-3; abundance: NA; CDR3nt: TGTGCCAGCAGCTCAGAAGCGGGTACAGCGAATACGCAGTATTTT; CDR3aa: CASSSEAGTANTQYF
v_gene: TRBV18; d_gene: NA; j_gene: TRBJ1-1; abundance: few; CDR3nt: TGTGCCAGCCAGCGAGAAGGGAACACTGAAGCTTTCTTT; CDR3aa: CASQREGNTEAFF
v_gene: TRBV6-5; d_gene: NA; j_gene: TRBJ2-3; abundance: many; CDR3nt: TGTGCCAGCAGTTACGCGAATACGCAGTATTTT; CDR3aa: CASSYANTQYF
v_gene: TRBV4-2; d_gene: TRBD2; j_gene: TRBJ2-3; abundance: NA; CDR3nt: TGTGCCAGCAGCCAAGATCCGGGGGGAACAAGCACAGATACGCAGTATTTT; CDR3aa: CASSQDPGGTSTDTQYF
v_gene: TRBV5-1; d_gene: TRBD1; j_gene: TRBJ1-2; abundance: NA; CDR3nt: TGCGCCAGCAGGGCCCAGGGGGCCCACACCTTC; CDR3aa: CASRAQGAHTF
v_gene: TRBV6-4; d_gene: NA; j_gene: TRBJ2-3; abundance: many; CDR3nt: TGTGCCAGCAGCCTTAACGTAGGTCCAGATACGCAGTATTTT; CDR3aa: CASSLNVGPDTQYF
v_gene: TRBV28; d_gene: TRBD2; j_gene: TRBJ2-7; abundance: NA; CDR3nt: TGTGCCAGCAACATAGCGGGGGGCAATACCTACGAGCAGTACTTC; CDR3aa: CASNIAGGNTYEQYF
v_gene: TRBV12-3/TRBV12-4; d_gene: TRBD1; j_gene: TRBJ2-3; abundance: few; CDR3nt: TGTGCCAGCAGGGACGACAGGGGGAAAGATACGCAGTATTTT; CDR3aa: CASRDDRGKDTQYF
v_gene: TRBV4-1; d_gene: NA; j_gene: TRBJ2-4; abundance: many; CDR3nt: TGCGCCAGCAGCCAACTCGGACTAGCCAAAAACATTCAGTACTTC; CDR3aa: CASSQLGLAKNIQYF
v_gene: TRBV7-2; d_gene: NA; j_gene: TRBJ2-7; abundance: NA; CDR3nt: TGTGCCAGCAGCCCTCACAACGACGTACGACAGCAGTACTTC; CDR3aa: CASSPHNDVRQQYF
v_gene: TRBV15; d_gene: NA; j_gene: TRBJ2-7; abundance: NA; CDR3nt: TGTGCCACCAGCAGAGTTGCAGTTAAGGACGAGCAGTACTTC; CDR3aa: CATSRVAVKDEQYF
v_gene: TRBV3-1; d_gene: TRBD1; j_gene: TRBJ2-5; abundance: few; CDR3nt: TGTGCCAGCAGCCAAGATCACCCTGACAGGGGGCCTCCAGAGACCCAGTACTTC; CDR3aa: CASSQDHPDRGPPETQYF
v_gene: TRBV25-1; d_gene: NA; j_gene: TRBJ2-3; abundance: once; CDR3nt: TGTGCCAGCAGTGACTGGTCCGGAGGTCCGGGTTCGCAGTATTTT; CDR3aa: CASSDWSGGPGSQYF
v_gene: TRBV11-2; d_gene: NA; j_gene: TRBJ2-5; abundance: NA; CDR3nt: TGTGCCAGCAGCTGGGTCCAAGAGACCCAGTACTTC; CDR3aa: CASSWVQETQYF
v_gene: TRBV4-1; d_gene: NA; j_gene: TRBJ1-1; abundance: NA; CDR3nt: TGCGCCAGCAGCCAAGAAGGGATAGGATACACTGAAGCTTTCTTT; CDR3aa: CASSQEGIGYTEAFF
v_gene: TRBV10-3; d_gene: TRBD1; j_gene: TRBJ2-7; abundance: few; CDR3nt: TGTGCCATCAGGGACGGACAGGGTACCTACGAGCAGTACTTC; CDR3aa: CAIRDGQGTYEQYF
v_gene: TRBV4-1; d_gene: TRBD1; j_gene: TRBJ1-5; abundance: NA; CDR3nt: TGCGCCAGCAGCCAAGAATCAGGGGGCGCACAGCCCCAGCATTTT; CDR3aa: CASSQESGGAQPQHF
v_gene: TRBV2; d_gene: NA; j_gene: TRBJ2-5; abundance: NA; CDR3nt: TGTGCCAGCAGTGATTTCTCTGACAGCCCGAGGTGGGAGACCCAGTACTTC; CDR3aa: CASSDFSDSPRWETQYF
v_gene: TRBV4-1; d_gene: TRBD1; j_gene: TRBJ2-7; abundance: NA; CDR3nt: TGCGCCAGCAGCCAATTCGGGACAGGGACCTACGAGCAGTACTTC; CDR3aa: CASSQFGTGTYEQYF
v_gene: TRBV6-5; d_gene: NA; j_gene: TRBJ1-1; abundance: few; CDR3nt: TGTGCCAGCAGTCGACTCGACGGATATATGAACACTGAAGCTTTCTTT; CDR3aa: CASSRLDGYMNTEAFF
v_gene: TRBV4-1; d_gene: TRBD1; j_gene: TRBJ2-1; abundance: NA; CDR3nt: TGCGCCAGCAGCCGGTACCTCAGGGGGCGTAGTGCTGAGCAGTTCTTC; CDR3aa: CASSRYLRGRSAEQFF
v_gene: TRBV6-5; d_gene: NA; j_gene: TRBJ2-2; abundance: many; CDR3nt: TGTGCCAGCAGTTTCGGGCAGTCGAACACCGGGGAGCTGTTTTTT; CDR3aa: CASSFGQSNTGELFF
v_gene: TRBV7-9; d_gene: NA; j_gene: TRBJ2-3; abundance: NA; CDR3nt: TGTGCCAGCAGCTCCTCAAGGGGCACAGATACGCAGTATTTT; CDR3aa: CASSSSRGTDTQYF
v_gene: TRBV25-1; d_gene: NA; j_gene: TRBJ2-5; abundance: few; CDR3nt: TGTGCCAGCAGTGAATGGTCTAGCAGGCAGACCCAGTACTTC; CDR3aa: CASSEWSSRQTQYF
v_gene: TRBV28; d_gene: NA; j_gene: TRBJ1-1; abundance: few; CDR3nt: TGTGCCAGCAGTTTATCGGGGACCGGGACCGATGAAGCTTTCTTT; CDR3aa: CASSLSGTGTDEAFF
v_gene: TRBV7-2; d_gene: NA; j_gene: TRBJ2-1; abundance: once; CDR3nt: TGTGCCAGCAGCTTAACGGCGAGCTCCTACAATGAGCAGTTCTTC; CDR3aa: CASSLTASSYNEQFF
v_gene: TRBV6-5; d_gene: TRBD2; j_gene: TRBJ2-5; abundance: few; CDR3nt: TGTGCCAGCAGGCAAGGACTAGTCGAGACCCAGTACTTC; CDR3aa: CASRQGLVETQYF
v_gene: TRBV5-1; d_gene: TRBD2; j_gene: TRBJ2-3; abundance: NA; CDR3nt: TGCGCCAGCAGCCCCCTAGCGGGGAGGGGCACAGATACGCAGTATTTT; CDR3aa: CASSPLAGRGTDTQYF
v_gene: TRBV20-1; d_gene: NA; j_gene: TRBJ1-1; abundance: few; CDR3nt: TGCAGTGCCAGGCTTGGTGGCTCGAACACTGAAGCTTTCTTT; CDR3aa: CSARLGGSNTEAFF
v_gene: TRBV2; d_gene: NA; j_gene: TRBJ2-5; abundance: few; CDR3nt: TGTGCCAGCGTACCCGAAGAGACCCAGTACTTC; CDR3aa: CASVPEETQYF
v_gene: TRBV7-9; d_gene: TRBD2; j_gene: TRBJ2-3; abundance: few; CDR3nt: TGTGCCAGCAGCTTCCCGACTAGCGGCACAGATACGCAGTATTTT; CDR3aa: CASSFPTSGTDTQYF
v_gene: TRBV5-1; d_gene: NA; j_gene: TRBJ1-6; abundance: NA; CDR3nt: TGCGCCAGCACCCAAGTCGGGGGGAGTAATTCACCCCTCCACTTT; CDR3aa: CASTQVGGSNSPLHF
v_gene: TRBV19; d_gene: NA; j_gene: TRBJ1-1; abundance: NA; CDR3nt: TGTGCCAGTAGCAAACCTCCGGGGAACACTGAAGCTTTCTTT; CDR3aa: CASSKPPGNTEAFF
v_gene: TRBV7-3; d_gene: NA; j_gene: TRBJ2-1; abundance: NA; CDR3nt: TGTGCCAGCAGGCACCGCCCGGAGGGGGGCAATGAGCAGTTCTTC; CDR3aa: CASRHRPEGGNEQFF
v_gene: TRBV6-2/TRBV6-3; d_gene: TRBD2; j_gene: TRBJ2-5; abundance: NA; CDR3nt: TGTGCCAGCAGTGAACCGACTAGCGGGGAGGGAGAGACCCAGTACTTC; CDR3aa: CASSEPTSGEGETQYF
v_gene: TRBV4-3; d_gene: NA; j_gene: TRBJ2-1; abundance: NA; CDR3nt: TGCGCCAGCAGCCAAGCCTGGGGGGCCTACAATGAGCAGTTCTTC; CDR3aa: CASSQAWGAYNEQFF
v_gene: TRBV4-2; d_gene: NA; j_gene: TRBJ2-3; abundance: NA; CDR3nt: TGTGCCAGCAGCCAAGGGGGGCCAGCGGTCACAGATACGCAGTATTTT; CDR3aa: CASSQGGPAVTDTQYF
v_gene: TRBV28; d_gene: NA; j_gene: TRBJ2-3; abundance: NA; CDR3nt: TGTGCCAGCAGTTTATCCGGGGGGCCCAGCACAGATACGCAGTATTTT; CDR3aa: CASSLSGGPSTDTQYF
v_gene: TRBV20-1; d_gene: NA; j_gene: TRBJ2-7; abundance: NA; CDR3nt: TGCAGTGCGAGTCCCGGGACGAACTACGAGCAGTACTTC; CDR3aa: CSASPGTNYEQYF
v_gene: TRBV7-9; d_gene: NA; j_gene: TRBJ2-1; abundance: many; CDR3nt: TGTGCCAGCAGCTTAGACACAGATGAGCAGTTCTTC; CDR3aa: CASSLDTDEQFF
v_gene: TRBV5-1; d_gene: NA; j_gene: TRBJ2-7; abundance: NA; CDR3nt: TGCGCCAGCAGCCCACTCGGGGGGACATCGACCTACGAGCAGTACTTC; CDR3aa: CASSPLGGTSTYEQYF
v_gene: TRBV20-1; d_gene: NA; j_gene: TRBJ1-3; abundance: few; CDR3nt: TGCAGTGCGGGGACTGTTCCGAGGGATGTAATCTCTGGAAACACCATATATTTT; CDR3aa: CSAGTVPRDVISGNTIYF
v_gene: TRBV4-1; d_gene: TRBD1; j_gene: TRBJ1-1; abundance: NA; CDR3nt: TGCGCCAGCAGCCAATATGACAGGGCCCGGGAGGCTTTCTTT; CDR3aa: CASSQYDRAREAFF
v_gene: TRBV7-3; d_gene: TRBD2; j_gene: TRBJ2-2; abundance: NA; CDR3nt: TGTGCCAGCAGCCCGCGAGCCAGCGGGGGCCAGAACACCGGGGAGCTGTTTTTT; CDR3aa: CASSPRASGGQNTGELFF
v_gene: TRBV12-3/TRBV12-4; d_gene: NA; j_gene: TRBJ1-5; abundance: NA; CDR3nt: TGTGCCAGCAGTTTACTACAGCCTAATCAGCCCCAGCATTTT; CDR3aa: CASSLLQPNQPQHF
v_gene: TRBV5-1; d_gene: NA; j_gene: TRBJ1-1; abundance: few; CDR3nt: TGCGCCAGCAGCTGGCCCCCGGGGCGCAAAGCTTTCTTT; CDR3aa: CASSWPPGRKAFF
v_gene: TRBV6-5; d_gene: NA; j_gene: TRBJ1-1; abundance: NA; CDR3nt: TGTGCCAGCAAGTGGGGAACCTACACTGAAGCTTTCTTT; CDR3aa: CASKWGTYTEAFF
v_gene: TRBV4-3; d_gene: TRBD2; j_gene: TRBJ2-1; abundance: many; CDR3nt: TGCGCCAGCAGCCAAAACTGGGCTAGCGGGGGTGAGCAGTTCTTC; CDR3aa: CASSQNWASGGEQFF